The rows below give T cell receptor beta chains drawn from one sample of a study of shared clonotypes between healthy human individuals. The table came from immunoSEQ multiplex PCR; TCRdb's copy has only in-frame clones and leaves some out. The repertoire holds about 710,000 clones, with 72% as singletons. Material for sequencing was memory CD4+ T cells sorted from blood. The source is a woman aged 25-40 years in good health. Both conserved end residues are part of each CDR3. The D gene is left open where the match is weak. The size of a clone is reported for some rows only, either as once, few or many, or as a class for expanded clones.

size,J,length,V,D,CDR3,DNA
-,TRBJ2-3,17,TRBV5-6,TRBD2,CASSFRTSGRGTDTQYF,TGTGCCAGCAGCTTCCGGACTAGCGGGAGGGGCACAGATACGCAGTATTTT
-,TRBJ2-5,13,TRBV6-1,TRBD1,CASSRGIGETQYF,TGTGCCAGCAGCAGGGGGATAGGAGAGACCCAGTACTTC
-,TRBJ1-5,15,TRBV28,-,CASSLRGIGYQPQHF,TGTGCCAGCAGTTTACGGGGGATAGGATACCAGCCCCAGCATTTT
-,TRBJ1-4,14,TRBV6-5,-,CASSSTGWGEKLFF,TGTGCCAGCAGTTCAACAGGTTGGGGGGAAAAACTGTTTTTT
-,TRBJ2-7,13,TRBV10-1,-,CASSASAGNEQYF,TGCGCCAGCAGTGCAAGCGCAGGTAACGAGCAGTACTTC
-,TRBJ1-1,14,TRBV10-1,TRBD1,CASKRDSHGTEAFF,TGCGCCAGCAAAAGGGACAGTCATGGGACTGAAGCTTTCTTT
-,TRBJ2-7,12,TRBV2,-,CASTYANYEQYF,TGTGCCAGCACCTACGCAAACTACGAGCAGTACTTC
-,TRBJ2-7,14,TRBV7-9,TRBD2,CASSWGTSGSEQYF,TGTGCCAGCAGCTGGGGGACTAGCGGGAGCGAGCAGTACTTC
few,TRBJ1-4,12,TRBV5-1,-,CASSLDDEKLFF,TGCGCCAGCAGCTTGGATGATGAAAAACTGTTTTTT
-,TRBJ2-3,15,TRBV27,TRBD1,CASNLGQGASDTQYF,TGTGCCAGCAACCTAGGACAGGGGGCATCAGATACGCAGTATTTT
-,TRBJ1-1,15,TRBV19,-,CASSYTGTFNTEAFF,TGTGCCAGTAGTTATACCGGGACATTCAACACTGAAGCTTTCTTT
-,TRBJ1-5,13,TRBV10-3,TRBD1,CAISNRGSQPQHF,TGTGCCATCAGTAACAGGGGGAGTCAGCCCCAGCATTTT
few,TRBJ2-3,14,TRBV2,-,CASREDRNTDTQYF,TGTGCCAGCAGGGAAGACAGGAACACAGATACGCAGTATTTT
-,TRBJ2-6,15,TRBV28,-,CASSYRGAGANVLTF,TGTGCCAGCAGTTATAGGGGGGCTGGGGCCAACGTCCTGACTTTC
few,TRBJ1-4,14,TRBV6-1,-,CASTGQTTNEKLFF,TGTGCCAGCACAGGACAGACAACTAATGAAAAACTGTTTTTT
-,TRBJ1-5,18,TRBV4-1,-,CASSQDGPGTYSNQPQHF,TGCGCCAGCAGCCAAGACGGGCCGGGGACCTATAGCAATCAGCCCCAGCATTTT
-,TRBJ2-1,16,TRBV5-4,TRBD2,CASSLAGTRSYNEQFF,TGTGCCAGCAGCCTGGCCGGGACTAGGTCCTACAATGAGCAGTTCTTC
-,TRBJ2-7,20,TRBV10-3,TRBD1,CAISETGGGQGASITYEQYF,TGTGCCATCAGTGAGACTGGTGGGGGACAGGGGGCATCGATCACCTACGAGCAGTACTTC
-,TRBJ1-1,13,TRBV5-1,-,CASSLEGGTEAFF,TGCGCCAGCAGCTTGGAAGGGGGCACTGAAGCTTTCTTT
-,TRBJ1-5,14,TRBV6-1,-,CASTRTARNQPQHF,TGTGCCAGCACCCGGACAGCCAGGAATCAGCCCCAGCATTTT
few,TRBJ2-5,16,TRBV5-4,TRBD2,CASSLASGTRQETQYF,TGTGCCAGCAGCTTGGCCTCCGGGACTAGACAAGAGACCCAGTACTTC
-,TRBJ1-5,17,TRBV6-1,TRBD1,CASSDDRGFYSNQPQHF,TGTGCCAGCAGTGACGACAGGGGATTCTATAGCAATCAGCCCCAGCATTTT
-,TRBJ1-5,15,TRBV5-1,-,CASSLEGEGGQPQHF,TGCGCCAGCAGCTTGGAAGGGGAGGGGGGACAGCCCCAGCATTTT
-,TRBJ2-7,16,TRBV28,-,CASSLLLTRDSYEQYF,TGTGCCAGCAGTTTACTCCTAACTAGGGACTCCTACGAGCAGTACTTC
-,TRBJ2-1,12,TRBV29-1,-,CSVEDAGAGRFF,TGCAGCGTTGAAGATGCCGGAGCCGGTAGATTCTTC
-,TRBJ2-7,14,TRBV19,-,CASRVQGAAYEQYF,TGTGCCAGTAGAGTACAGGGTGCAGCCTACGAGCAGTACTTC
-,TRBJ1-5,15,TRBV15,TRBD1,CATSRTGQGILAQHF,TGTGCCACCAGCAGGACGGGACAGGGGATCTTGGCCCAGCATTTT
-,TRBJ1-3,16,TRBV6-5,TRBD1,CASSYSMTGRRNTIYF,TGTGCCAGCAGTTACTCCATGACAGGGAGGAGAAACACCATATATTTT
-,TRBJ2-7,17,TRBV19,TRBD1,CASSISSTGGSSYEQYF,TGTGCCAGTAGTATATCATCGACAGGGGGGAGCTCCTACGAGCAGTACTTC
-,TRBJ2-1,16,TRBV2,TRBD2,CASSLRTSGTNNEQFF,TGTGCCAGCAGTTTAAGGACTAGCGGGACAAACAATGAGCAGTTCTTC
-,TRBJ2-3,15,TRBV7-2,-,CASSPVVLAPDTQYF,TGTGCCAGCAGCCCTGTAGTTCTAGCTCCAGATACGCAGTATTTT
-,TRBJ2-3,19,TRBV15,TRBD2,CATSGWASGRSRHTDTQYF,TGTGCCACCAGCGGGTGGGCTAGCGGGAGATCAAGGCACACAGATACGCAGTATTTT
once,TRBJ2-5,15,TRBV29-1,-,CSVVGGQGGQETQYF,TGCAGCGTTGTAGGTGGTCAGGGTGGGCAAGAGACCCAGTACTTC
-,TRBJ2-3,15,TRBV6-5,TRBD2,CASSSGLAGGETQYF,TGTGCCAGCAGCTCGGGACTAGCGGGAGGAGAAACGCAGTATTTT
-,TRBJ2-4,15,TRBV2,TRBD1,CASRREGATKNIQYF,TGTGCCAGCAGGAGAGAGGGGGCAACCAAAAACATTCAGTACTTC
-,TRBJ2-3,13,TRBV29-1,-,CSVAGLSTDTQYF,TGCAGCGTGGCGGGACTTAGCACAGATACGCAGTATTTT
-,TRBJ2-2,15,TRBV6-5,-,CASSYPDSYTGELFF,TGTGCCAGCAGTTACCCGGACAGTTACACCGGGGAGCTGTTTTTT
-,TRBJ1-2,16,TRBV27,-,CASSSWGISPAIGYTF,TGTGCCAGCAGTTCATGGGGTATAAGTCCTGCTATTGGCTACACCTTC
-,TRBJ2-1,14,TRBV27,-,CASSSGRSYNEQFF,TGTGCCAGCAGTTCGGGGCGATCCTACAATGAGCAGTTCTTC
-,TRBJ1-1,13,TRBV2,TRBD1,CASGLQGDTEAFF,TGTGCCAGCGGACTACAGGGGGATACTGAAGCTTTCTTT
-,TRBJ2-1,14,TRBV2,TRBD2,CASSHSGSSNEQFF,TGTGCCAGCAGTCATAGCGGGAGCAGCAATGAGCAGTTCTTC
-,TRBJ2-5,13,TRBV6-5,-,CASSDRFGETQYF,TGTGCCAGCAGCGACCGTTTCGGAGAGACCCAGTACTTC
-,TRBJ2-1,14,TRBV21-1,-,CASRPESSYNEQFF,TGTGCCAGCAGGCCGGAGAGCTCCTACAATGAGCAGTTCTTC
few,TRBJ2-3,16,TRBV18,-,CASSPGWTESTDTQYF,TGTGCCAGCTCACCAGGATGGACAGAGAGCACAGATACGCAGTATTTT
-,TRBJ2-3,14,TRBV6-1,-,CASSAGQSTDTQYF,TGTGCCAGCAGTGCAGGACAGAGCACAGATACGCAGTATTTT
-,TRBJ2-1,15,TRBV28,-,CASVLGGTLAPEQFF,TGTGCCAGCGTTTTGGGCGGGACCCTCGCCCCTGAGCAGTTCTTC
-,TRBJ2-3,17,TRBV28,TRBD1,CASSFPRTGGFTDTQYF,TGTGCCAGCAGTTTCCCCCGGACAGGGGGATTCACAGATACGCAGTATTTT
-,TRBJ2-7,13,TRBV29-1,TRBD2,CSVELAGSREQYF,TGCAGCGTTGAACTAGCGGGGTCGCGCGAGCAGTACTTC
once,TRBJ2-1,15,TRBV6-4,TRBD2,CASSLGLAGVDEQFF,TGTGCCAGCAGTTTGGGACTAGCGGGAGTGGATGAGCAGTTCTTC
few,TRBJ2-1,16,TRBV2,TRBD1,CASSEIPGGEINEQFF,TGTGCCAGCAGTGAAATTCCAGGGGGCGAGATCAATGAGCAGTTCTTC
-,TRBJ2-7,13,TRBV7-2,-,CASSMWGLGEQYF,TGTGCCAGCAGCATGTGGGGCCTGGGCGAGCAGTACTTC
few,TRBJ2-5,14,TRBV5-1,-,CASSVSGSGETQYF,TGCGCCAGCAGCGTAAGCGGAAGTGGGGAGACCCAGTACTTC
-,TRBJ1-3,15,TRBV18,-,CASSPLESSGNTIYF,TGTGCCAGCTCACCTCTGGAGAGCTCTGGAAACACCATATATTTT
-,TRBJ2-2,14,TRBV29-1,TRBD1,CSAPGQGTTGELFF,TGCAGCGCCCCGGGACAGGGGACCACCGGGGAGCTGTTTTTT